These 20 T cell receptor beta chains came from one sample sequenced in a study of regulatory T cells in long-lasting Graves disease. Time point of the sample: newly diagnosed GD, antithyroid drugs for less than 3 months. From RNA extracted from PBMCs, the TCR library was made. TCR beta libraries were built with iRepertoire HTBI primers and Arm-PCR of CDR3 regions. TCRdb reprocessed the multiplex PCR reads with MiXCR, giving one entry per CDR3 protein. Of 400,000 to 500,000 distinct CDR3 sequences in the sample, 11% to 15% were seen once. The same data also contributed to another study, on T cells in Graves' hyperthyroidism and ophthalmopathy.

The source material was peripheral blood mononuclear cells (PBMCs), sampled at new diagnosis, from a patient treated with antithyroid drugs. Receptors were obtained from a woman between 45 and 60 years old with Graves disease.

This clonotype appeared many times. The V and J genes are TRBV28 and TRBJ1-6; tentative D call: TRBD1 (5 bases). Germline V gene lookup returns CDR1 MDHEN and CDR2 SYDVKM. Trimming removed 2 bases at V and 0 bases at J, with 8 bases between. The CDR3 runs to 16 residues. The CDR3 is CASSLDRSSYNSPLHF. DNA for the CDR3: TGTGCCAGCAGTTTAGACAGAAGCTCCTATAATTCACCCCTCCACTTT. The complete variable domain, with remaining parts taken from reference TRBV28 and TRBJ1-6, reads DVKVTQSSRYLVKRTGEKVFLECVQDMDHENMFWYRQDPGLGLRLIYFSYDVKMKEKGDIPEGYSVSREKKERFSLILESASTNQTSMYLCASSLDRSSYNSPLHFGNGTRLTVT.

This clonotype was seen ten or more times. The chain is built from TRBV28 and TRBJ1-2; D might be TRBD1 (6 bases). CDR1 and CDR2 from the germline V gene are MDHEN and SYDVKM. Deletions cut 7 bases from V and 4 bases from J, with 19 bases between. CDR3 length equals 15 residues. This CDR3 is CASTLGEGGFYGYTF. The DNA for the CDR3 is TGTGCCAGCACCTTGGGGGAGGGGGGGTTCTATGGCTACACCTTC.

This clonotype was seen ten or more times. The rearrangement uses TRBV27 and TRBJ2-7; D is unclear. The CDR3 has 16 residues. V was shortened by 8 bases and J by 2 bases, with 22 bases between the two germline ends. Germline V gene lookup returns CDR1 MNHEY and CDR2 SMNVEV (reference sequence). CDR3 amino acids: CASRHPGAYRTYEQYF. DNA for the CDR3: TGTGCCAGCCGCCATCCGGGCGCGTACCGAACCTACGAGCAGTACTTC.

This clonotype was detected many times. The chain uses TRBV12-3 or TRBV12-4 and TRBJ1-5; D is possibly TRBD1 (6 bases). Trimming pared 3 bases from V and 2 bases from J, leaving 11 bases between. This CDR3 region has 15 residues. CDR3 nucleotide sequence: TGTGCCAGCAGTTTGGGGGCTGGGGGCAATCAGCCCCAGCATTTT. Translated: CASSLGAGGNQPQHF.

This clonotype has a count of ten or more. The chain couples TRBV7-9 to TRBJ2-5, with 11 positions matching TRBD2. The CDR3 runs 15 residues. Trimming took 5 bases from V and 10 from J; bases not matched to a gene: 12. Germline lookup yields CDR1 SEHNR and CDR2 FQNEAQ (reference sequence). CDR3 nucleotides: TGTGCCAGCAGCCACAGGGGGACTAGCGGAGTGAGCCAGTACTTC. Translating it yields CASSHRGTSGVSQYF.

This clonotype was detected ten times or more. This rearrangement joins TRBV5-1 to TRBJ2-2, with 14 bases that match TRBD2. Germline CDR1 is SGHRS and CDR2 is YFSETQ. Trimming at V came to 3 bases and at J to 4 bases, leaving 8 bases not matched to a gene. The CDR3 sequence is 18 residues long. CDR3 region: CASSSFPGLAGGTGELFF. The CDR3 bases are TGCGCCAGCAGCTCGTTCCCTGGACTAGCGGGAGGCACCGGGGAGCTGTTTTTT.

This clonotype has ten or more counts. CDR3 protein: CAWTRGMGQPQHF. CDR3 coding DNA: TGTGCCTGGACGAGGGGAATGGGTCAGCCCCAGCATTTT. The V call is TRBV30, the J call TRBJ1-5; a weak D match, TRBD1 (5 bases). Germline V lookup: CDR1 GTSNPN, CDR2 SVGIG (reference sequence). This CDR3 is built from 13 residues. The ends were cut back, 4 bases at V and 6 bases at J, with 13 bases in the middle.

This clonotype was observed a handful of times. The J gene is TRBJ2-4, the V gene TRBV28; D perhaps matches TRBD1 (5 bases). Germline V gene lookup returns CDR1 MDHEN and CDR2 SYDVKM. The CDR3 runs 15 residues. The V and J ends lost 7 bases and 0 bases respectively, with 13 bases between them. CDR3 in amino acids: CASNQRTRAKNIQYF. CDR3 DNA: TGTGCCAGCAATCAAAGGACAAGAGCCAAAAACATTCAGTACTTC.

This clonotype was counted many times. The genes are TRBV5-1 and TRBJ1-3; perhaps TRBD1 as D (5 bases). Trimming left V 0 bases short and J 4 bases short, with 8 bases between. The CDR3 contains 14 residues. CDR1 is SGHRS and CDR2 is YFSETQ in the germline V gene. CDR3 region: CASSLGDGGNTIYF. DNA for the CDR3: TGCGCCAGCAGCTTGGGGGACGGCGGAAACACCATATATTTT.

The chain joins TRBV6-2 or TRBV6-3 to TRBJ2-7; D is unresolved. The germline gives CDR1 MNHEY, CDR2 SVGEGT. The CDR3 contains 16 residues. The ends were cut back, 2 bases at V and 1 base at J, with 15 bases in the middle. The CDR3 loop reads CASSYPQEKGSYEQYF. CDR3 in DNA: TGTGCCAGCAGTTACCCCCAAGAAAAGGGTTCCTACGAGCAGTACTTC.

This clonotype came up many times. V and J are TRBV29-1 and TRBJ2-5; D not certain. V was shortened by 3 bases and J by 5 bases, with 10 bases between the two germline ends. Germline CDR1 SQVTM, CDR2 ANQGSEA. The CDR3 has 12 amino acids. The CDR3 DNA is TGCAGCGTTGACGACAAAGATGAGACCCAGTACTTC. It translates to CSVDDKDETQYF.

This chain links TRBV7-9 with TRBJ2-1; 7 bases agree with TRBD2. The V and J ends lost 2 bases and 3 bases, in that order; junction bases with no gene match: 10. The germline V gene encodes CDR1 SEHNR and CDR2 FQNEAQ (reference sequence). The CDR3 loop spans 17 amino acids. The CDR3: CASSLTSRPSGYNEQFF. The CDR3 nucleotides are TGTGCCAGCAGCTTAACCTCCCGGCCTAGCGGCTACAATGAGCAGTTCTTC.

The sample holds a few counts of this clonotype. This chain connects TRBV10-2 to TRBJ2-7; TRBD2 is a possible D gene (6 bases). CDR3 size: 15 residues. Between the trimmed V and J ends, which lost 2 bases and 1 base, there was a span of 12 bases. Germline V CDR1 and CDR2: WSHSY, SAAADI. The CDR3 nucleotides read TGCGCCAGCAGTGAGCCAGCGGGTATGTCCTACGAGCAGTACTTC. Its translation: CASSEPAGMSYEQYF.

This clonotype was found many times. The V gene is TRBV28, the J gene TRBJ2-2, with 7 bases fitting TRBD1. This CDR3 is built from 15 residues. The ends lost 4 bases at V and 3 bases at J; junction bases unmatched: 5. Germline CDR1 reads MDHEN; CDR2 reads SYDVKM. CDR3: CASSSYRGHTGELFF. The CDR3 nucleotides are TGTGCCAGCAGTTCCTACAGGGGCCACACCGGGGAGCTGTTTTTT. The full variable domain, in which reference TRBV28 and TRBJ2-2 provide the parts outside the CDR3, is DVKVTQSSRYLVKRTGEKVFLECVQDMDHENMFWYRQDPGLGLRLIYFSYDVKMKEKGDIPEGYSVSREKKERFSLILESASTNQTSMYLCASSSYRGHTGELFFGEGSRLTVL.

A single count supports this clonotype. This sequence joins TRBV5-4 and TRBJ2-7; D not certain. Germline CDR1 reads SGHNT; CDR2 reads YYREEE (reference sequence). CDR3 length: 15 residues. V lost 1 base and J lost 1, with 12 bases in between. As DNA, the CDR3 is TGTGCCAGCAGCTTGTATCACTCAGGTTCCTACGAGCAGTACTTC. This gives the protein CASSLYHSGSYEQYF. Full variable domain (rest looked up from reference TRBV5-4 and TRBJ2-7): ETGVTQSPTHLIKTRGQQVTLRCSSQSGHNTVSWYQQALGQGPQFIFQYYREEENGRGNFPPRFSGLQFPNYSSELNVNALELDDSALYLCASSLYHSGSYEQYFGPGTRLTVT.

In this sample, this clonotype turned up many times. V is TRBV7-3 and J is TRBJ2-7, with D maybe TRBD1 (6 bases). Germline CDR1 and CDR2: SGHTA and FQGTGA. Trimming left V 2 bases short and J 6 bases short, with 11 bases between. The CDR3 contains 13 residues. The DNA for the CDR3 is TGTGCCAGCAGCTTAGGGCACAGGGTCGAGCAGTACTTC. Translating gives CASSLGHRVEQYF.

V gene TRBV7-2 combines with J gene TRBJ2-1, with TRBD2 matching 10 bases. The CDR3 consists of 19 residues. CDR1 SGHTA and CDR2 FQGNSA come from the germline V gene. V was pared by 3 bases and J by 0 bases, with 11 bases of the junction left unmatched. For the CDR3, the DNA is TGTGCCAGCAGCTTTTCTGAACTAGCGGGGATCATCTCCTACAATGAGCAGTTCTTC. It codes for CASSFSELAGIISYNEQFF.

This chain links TRBV27 with TRBJ2-3; TRBD2 matches at 11 bases. With V trimmed by 8 bases and J by 2 bases, 6 bases remained unmatched. This CDR3 has 15 amino acids. Germline CDR1 MNHEY, CDR2 SMNVEV (reference sequence). The CDR3 is CASRIAGGTTDTQYF. For the CDR3, the DNA is TGTGCCAGCCGAATAGCGGGAGGGACCACAGATACGCAGTATTTT.

Many counts were recorded for this clonotype. CDR3 sequence reads: CASTGGTGHSTDTQYF. The DNA for the CDR3 is TGTGCCAGCACCGGCGGGACAGGACATAGCACAGATACGCAGTATTTT. J is TRBJ2-3 and V is TRBV2, with 8 positions matching TRBD1. The V and J ends lost 7 bases and 0 bases, in that order; junction bases with no gene match: 9. The germline CDR1 and CDR2 sequences are SNHLY and FYNNEI. The CDR3 is 16 residues long.

The genes are TRBV9 and TRBJ1-2; D may be TRBD1 (5 bases). The V gene lost 0 bases and the J gene lost 7 bases, with 13 bases spanning the gap. This CDR3 has 14 residues. In germline, CDR1 is SGDLS, CDR2 YYNGEE. Here the CDR3 DNA reads TGTGCCAGCAGCGTAGATCCGGGGGAGGGTGGCTACACCTTC. Translated, it gives CASSVDPGEGGYTF.